A single sample is the source of the 30 T cell receptor beta chains below, sequenced in a study of cytomegalovirus exposure and HLA in healthy donors. A multiplex PCR was run with 60 Vbeta primers and 13 Jbeta primers. Some clones are missing from TCRdb's copy, which holds only in-frame ones; the method was immunoSEQ multiplex PCR. This sample has fewer than 150,000 clones, with approximately 69% found just once. Sequenced material: PBMCs. These receptors were obtained from a woman in her thirties or forties in good health and CMV-seropositive.

This clone showed up just a few times. This sequence joins TRBV27 and TRBJ2-3; 7 positions match TRBD1. This CDR3 is 14 amino acids long. V lost 5 bases, J lost 4 bases, and 6 bases stayed unmatched. CDR1 is MNHEY, CDR2 SMNVEV, per germline (reference sequence). This CDR3 is CASSIGQDPDTQYF. CDR3 sequence (DNA): TGTGCCAGCAGTATAGGACAGGACCCAGATACGCAGTATTTT.

CDR3 loop: CASSPKIRQDTEAFF. The CDR3 region has the DNA TGCGCCAGCAGCCCAAAGATCAGGCAGGACACTGAAGCTTTCTTT. The chain carries TRBV4-3 and TRBJ1-1; D is ambiguous. Germline loops: CDR1 LGHNA, CDR2 YSLEER. This CDR3 is 15 amino acids long. V lost 4 bases, J lost 3 bases, and 15 bases lay in between.

This clone appeared once. The chain uses TRBV11-3 and TRBJ1-1; D gene uncertain. This CDR3 spans 13 amino acids. Looked up from germline, CDR1 is SGHNT and CDR2 is YENEEA. The V end was cut by 1 base, the J end by 6 bases, with 9 bases between. DNA of the CDR3: TGTGCCAGCAGCTTAGTTCCGGCGGCTGAAGCTTTCTTT. It codes for CASSLVPAAEAFF. The full variable domain, completed using reference TRBV11-3 and TRBJ1-1, is EAGVVQSPRYKIIEKKQPVAFWCNPISGHNTLYWYLQNLGQGPELLIRYENEEAVDDSQLPKDRFSAERLKGVDSTLKIQPAELGDSAVYLCASSLVPAAEAFFGQGTRLTVV.

The chain links TRBV5-1 to TRBJ1-1; 7 bases fit TRBD1. Germline CDR1 is SGHRS and CDR2 is YFSETQ. The V gene end was trimmed by 6 bases and the J gene end by 0 bases; junction bases not matched to a gene: 11. The CDR3 covers 16 residues. The CDR3 DNA is TGCGCCAGCAAAGGGCAGGGGGAACTTATGAACACTGAAGCTTTCTTT. It is translated as CASKGQGELMNTEAFF. Supplemented by reference TRBV5-1 and TRBJ1-1, the full variable domain reads KAGVTQTPRYLIKTRGQQVTLSCSPISGHRSVSWYQQTPGQGLQFLFEYFSETQRNKGNFPGRFSGRQFSNSRSEMNVSTLELGDSALYLCASKGQGELMNTEAFFGQGTRLTVV.

The chain links TRBV4-1 to TRBJ2-1; D remains unclear. The V gene lost 2 bases and the J gene lost 5 bases, with 7 bases spanning the gap. The germline CDR1 and CDR2 sequences are MGHRA and YSYEKL. The CDR3 loop spans 13 amino acids. CDR3 DNA sequence: TGCGCCAGCAGCCAAAAACTGGACAATGAGCAGTTCTTC. Translation: CASSQKLDNEQFF.

This chain uses TRBV6-1 with TRBJ1-6, with 10 bases lining up with TRBD1. The trim removed 3 bases at V and 4 bases at J, leaving 3 bases unmatched. The CDR3 extends over 16 amino acids. CDR1 and CDR2 from the germline V gene are MNHNS and SASEGT. The CDR3 bases are TGTGCCAGCAGTGACCGACAGGGGGCTTATAATTCACCCCTCCACTTT. It is translated as CASSDRQGAYNSPLHF.

This clone appeared a single time. The genes are TRBV27 and TRBJ1-3, with D possibly being TRBD1 (6 bases). V shed 5 bases and J shed 3 bases, with 11 bases lying between them. The CDR3 length is 14 residues. From germline, CDR1 is MNHEY and CDR2 SMNVEV (reference sequence). The DNA of the CDR3 is TGTGCCAGCAGTCCCGGACAGTTTGGAAACACCATATATTTT. Translating gives CASSPGQFGNTIYF.

As to this clone: Different DNA sequences within this sample yield the same CDR3. The chain recombines TRBV20-1 with TRBJ1-2, with a possible D match to TRBD1 (5 bases). Germline V gives CDR1 DFQATT, CDR2 SNEGSKA (reference sequence). This CDR3 is built from 11 residues. The V end was cut by 3 bases, the J end by 5 bases, with 7 bases between. The CDR3 nucleotides read TGCAGTGCTAGGGGGGGTTATGGCTACACCTTC. Translation gives CSARGGYGYTF.

This clone was detected once. The chain uses TRBV6-6 and TRBJ2-2; no reliable D call. V was pared by 5 bases and J by 1 base, with 2 bases between. Per the germline V gene, CDR1 is MNHNY and CDR2 is SVGAGI (reference sequence). This CDR3 is 12 amino acids long. The CDR3 sequence: CASSLNTGELFF. DNA of the CDR3: TGTGCCAGCAGTCTGAACACCGGGGAGCTGTTTTTT.

V is TRBV5-4 and J is TRBJ1-6; D unresolved. CDR1 is SGHNT and CDR2 is YYREEE in the germline V gene (reference sequence). The CDR3 is 15 residues long. Between the trimmed V and J ends, which lost 0 bases and 5 bases, there was a span of 9 bases. The CDR3 DNA reads as TGTGCCAGCAGCTTGGAGAGGAACAATAATTCACCCCTCCACTTT. It translates to CASSLERNNNSPLHF.

In DNA form, the CDR3 reads TGTGCCATCAGTGACTTCACAGACTCTGGAAACACCATATATTTT. Amino acid sequence: CAISDFTDSGNTIYF. The rearrangement joins TRBV10-3 to TRBJ1-3; D is unresolved. The CDR3 has 15 residues. V dropped 3 bases and J dropped 0 bases, with 9 bases sitting between them. From germline, CDR1 is ENHRY and CDR2 SYGVKD.

The rearrangement links TRBV9 to TRBJ2-7; 12 bases are shared with TRBD2. J gave up 5 bases and V 4 bases, and 7 bases lay outside the gene matches. The CDR3 contains 15 residues. Germline CDR1 and CDR2: SGDLS and YYNGEE. CDR3 sequence (DNA): TGTGCCAGCAGCCCGAGGCTAGCGGGAGGGAACGAGCAGTACTTC. This gives the protein CASSPRLAGGNEQYF.

The CDR3 region is CASTPGRSYGYTF. The CDR3 coding sequence is TGTGCCAGCACCCCGGGGAGGAGCTATGGCTACACCTTC. This chain uses TRBV7-9 with TRBJ1-2, with D unclear. This CDR3 has 13 residues. The germline gives CDR1 SEHNR, CDR2 FQNEAQ (reference sequence). V lost 7 bases and J lost 4, with 13 bases in between.

The chain uses TRBV6-1 and TRBJ2-7; 12 bases agree with TRBD2. Germline-derived CDR1 and CDR2 are MNHNS and SASEGT. The V gene end was trimmed by 5 bases and the J gene end by 6 bases; junction bases not matched to a gene: 5. CDR3 length: 14 residues. The CDR3 DNA reads TGTGCCAGCAGTCGACTAGCGGGAGCGGCCGAGCAGTACTTC. Its translation: CASSRLAGAAEQYF.

The chain recombines TRBV4-3 with TRBJ2-5; 8 nucleotides agree with TRBD1. CDR1 LGHNA and CDR2 YSLEER come from the germline V gene. Trimming removed 5 bases from V and 4 bases from J; junction bases left unmatched: 9. This CDR3 has 15 residues. CDR3 sequence (DNA): TGCGCCAGCAGCGCCAGGGGGCCCGGAGGAGAGACCCAGTACTTC. The encoded protein is CASSARGPGGETQYF.

The J gene is TRBJ2-5, the V gene TRBV5-1; TRBD1 matches 8 bases. Losses at the gene ends were 0 bases for V and 5 bases for J; bases not matched to a gene: 9. Germline V gives CDR1 SGHRS, CDR2 YFSETQ. The CDR3 contains 16 residues. CDR3 protein: CASSLGSRTGIETQYF. The CDR3 DNA follows: TGCGCCAGCAGCTTGGGCTCGCGGACAGGGATTGAGACCCAGTACTTC.

The chain couples TRBV7-9 to TRBJ2-4; TRBD1 matches at 9 bases. The trim removed 5 bases at V and 2 bases at J, leaving 16 bases unmatched. Per the germline V gene, CDR1 is SEHNR and CDR2 is FQNEAQ (reference sequence). CDR3 size: 19 residues. In DNA form, the CDR3 reads TGTGCCAGCAGCCCTTTACTGGGAACAGGGGGCATCACCAAAAACATTCAGTACTTC. It is translated as CASSPLLGTGGITKNIQYF.

This clone was detected only a few times. The gene calls are TRBV9 and TRBJ2-2; 8 nucleotides line up with TRBD2. The germline V gene has CDR1 SGDLS and CDR2 YYNGEE. This CDR3 is built from 17 residues. With V trimmed by 0 bases and J by 6 bases, 10 bases remained unmatched. The CDR3 sequence is CASSVASSGSGSGELFF. CDR3 nucleotides: TGTGCCAGCAGCGTAGCCTCCAGCGGGAGTGGGTCCGGGGAGCTGTTTTTT.

This chain uses TRBV7-8 with TRBJ2-1; a weak D match, TRBD2 (6 bases). Germline V gene sequence: CDR1 SGHVS, CDR2 FQNEAQ. V was cut by 7 bases and J by 1 base, with 20 bases left in between. This CDR3 contains 17 residues. CDR3: CASIRRGAGYSYNEQFF. CDR3 bases: TGTGCCAGCATCCGACGGGGAGCGGGCTATTCCTACAATGAGCAGTTCTTC.

The V call is TRBV25-1, the J call TRBJ2-2; TRBD1 aligns across 7 bases. Germline CDR1 and CDR2: MGHDK and SYGVNS. The CDR3 is 15 amino acids. The trim removed 4 bases at V and 1 base at J, leaving 3 bases unmatched. The CDR3 protein is CASSVRDRNTGELFF. The CDR3 DNA follows: TGTGCCAGCAGTGTTCGGGACAGGAACACCGGGGAGCTGTTTTTT.

CDR3 residues: CASSQDSRGQPYGYTF. The CDR3 nucleotides are TGCGCCAGCAGCCAAGATAGCAGGGGGCAGCCCTATGGCTACACCTTC. The rearrangement uses TRBV4-1 and TRBJ1-2, with 8 bases fitting TRBD1. The CDR3 has 16 residues. V shed 0 bases and J 4 bases; nucleotides not matched to a gene: 7. CDR1 MGHRA and CDR2 YSYEKL come from the germline V gene.

This rearrangement joins TRBV19 to TRBJ2-1, with 8 positions matching TRBD1. The length of the CDR3 is 15 residues. CDR1 and CDR2 from the germline V gene are LNHDA and SQIVND (reference sequence). V shed 5 bases and J 6 bases; nucleotides not matched to a gene: 9. The CDR3 loop is CASSDDRGRVNEQFF. Here the CDR3 DNA reads TGTGCCAGTAGTGACGACAGGGGAAGGGTCAATGAGCAGTTCTTC. Full variable domain (missing parts from reference TRBV19 and TRBJ2-1): DGGITQSPKYLFRKEGQNVTLSCEQNLNHDAMYWYRQDPGQGLRLIYYSQIVNDFQKGDIAEGYSVSREKKESFPLTVTSAQKNPTAFYLCASSDDRGRVNEQFFGPGTRLTVL.

The chain carries TRBV30 and TRBJ1-6, with 9 bases aligning to TRBD1. The CDR3 has 13 residues. Germline-derived CDR1 and CDR2 are GTSNPN and SVGIG (reference sequence). The ends lost 3 bases at V and 8 bases at J; junction bases unmatched: 2. CDR3 DNA: TGTGCCTGGAGCACAGGGGGCGATTCACCCCTCCACTTT. Translation gives CAWSTGGDSPLHF.

The J gene is TRBJ2-1, the V gene TRBV4-2; TRBD1 matches at 8 bases. Germline CDR1 reads LGHNA; CDR2 reads YNFKEQ. The J segment lost 5 bases and the V segment lost 1 base, leaving 1 base of the junction unmatched. This CDR3 is built from 14 residues. CDR3 in amino acids: CASSQGQGNNEQFF. The CDR3 DNA is TGTGCCAGCAGCCAAGGACAGGGGAACAATGAGCAGTTCTTC.

V and J are TRBV29-1 and TRBJ2-7, with 7 nucleotides matching TRBD1. The junction had 5 bases not matched to a gene; V was cut back by 3 bases and J by 3 bases. The CDR3 totals 13 residues. Germline loops: CDR1 SQVTM, CDR2 ANQGSEA. CDR3 protein: CSVETGMSYEQYF. The CDR3 bases are TGCAGCGTTGAGACAGGGATGAGCTACGAGCAGTACTTC.

The chain links TRBV4-1 to TRBJ2-5, with 9 bases lining up with TRBD1. Trimming at V came to 1 base and at J to 0 bases, leaving 9 bases not matched to a gene. The length of the CDR3 is 18 residues. The V gene's germline CDR1 is MGHRA and CDR2 YSYEKL. The CDR3 loop is CASSQGTYGQGNQETQYF. The CDR3 coding sequence is TGCGCCAGCAGCCAAGGAACATATGGACAGGGGAACCAAGAGACCCAGTACTTC.

The chain links TRBV7-9 to TRBJ2-7; 8 bases align to TRBD1. This CDR3 region has 19 residues. Per germline, CDR1 SEHNR and CDR2 FQNEAQ (reference sequence). The trim removed 4 bases at V and 0 bases at J, leaving 17 bases unmatched. CDR3 sequence reads: CASSYPGTGLTLSSYEQYF. CDR3 coding DNA: TGTGCCAGCAGCTACCCCGGGACAGGACTCACACTTTCCTCCTACGAGCAGTACTTC. Using reference TRBV7-9 and TRBJ2-7 for the parts outside the CDR3, the full variable domain is DTGVSQNPRHKITKRGQNVTFRCDPISEHNRLYWYRQTLGQGPEFLTYFQNEAQLEKSRLLSDRFSAERPKGSFSTLEIQRTEQGDSAMYLCASSYPGTGLTLSSYEQYFGPGTRLTVT.

V is TRBV30 and J is TRBJ1-5; TRBD1 is a possible D gene (6 bases). Per germline, CDR1 GTSNPN and CDR2 SVGIG (reference sequence). The V end was cut by 3 bases, the J end by 4 bases, with 16 bases between. CDR3 size: 15 residues. The CDR3 DNA follows: TGTGCCTGGAGAGACGTCAGGACAGTAAATCAGCCCCAGCATTTT. Translated: CAWRDVRTVNQPQHF.

V and J are TRBV4-3 and TRBJ2-2; TRBD2 agrees at 15 bases. The CDR3 is 20 residues long. V trimming: 0 bases; J trimming: 0 bases; junction bases outside the gene matches: 5. The V gene's germline CDR1 is LGHNA and CDR2 YSLEER. CDR3 nucleotide sequence: TGCGCCAGCAGCCAAGACCCGGGACTAGCGGGGGGTCCGAACACCGGGGAGCTGTTTTTT. Translation gives CASSQDPGLAGGPNTGELFF.

This clone has only a few counts. This sequence joins TRBV11-2 and TRBJ2-1; D gene unclear. This CDR3 region has 12 residues. The V gene's germline CDR1 is SGHAT and CDR2 FQNNGV. V was clipped by 5 bases and J by 7 bases, with 9 bases between them. This CDR3 reads CASSHPRNEQFF. The CDR3 nucleotides read TGTGCCAGCAGCCATCCTAGGAATGAGCAGTTCTTC.